This is a list of T cell receptor beta chains from one sample in a study of blood T cell repertoires in COVID-19. The data were produced by immunoSEQ multiplex PCR, yet TCRdb's version contains in-frame clones alone and is incomplete. The top ten clones hold around 15% of a sample with over 200,000 clones, 85% to 90% of them seen once. Input material: PBMCs or T cells enriched from blood (not recorded which). The receptors shown here come from a man aged 18 to 30 who had recovered from COVID-19. CDR3s include the opening cysteine and the closing phenylalanine or tryptophan. The D gene is left open where the match is weak. Expanded clones get a size class; other rows say once, few or many, or leave the size out.

D: TRBD1
V: TRBV2
size: NA
J: TRBJ1-5
DNA: TGTGCCAGCAGTCGGGACAGGGACCAGCCCCAGCATTTT
CDR3: CASSRDRDQPQHF

D: NA
V: TRBV18
size: NA
J: TRBJ2-7
DNA: TGTGCCAGCTCACCACCAGGACAGAACTACGAGCAGTACTTC
CDR3: CASSPPGQNYEQYF

D: NA
V: TRBV7-9
size: NA
J: TRBJ2-1
DNA: TGTGCCAGCAGCTCTACGATGGACTTCTACAATGAGCAGTTCTTC
CDR3: CASSSTMDFYNEQFF

D: NA
V: TRBV11-3
size: once
J: TRBJ2-7
DNA: TGTGCCAGCAGCTTAGCCACCCTAGCACCGCAGTACTTC
CDR3: CASSLATLAPQYF

D: NA
V: TRBV10-3
size: NA
J: TRBJ2-3
DNA: TGTGCCATCAGCCCTAGACAGACTAGCACAGATACGCAGTATTTT
CDR3: CAISPRQTSTDTQYF

D: TRBD2
V: TRBV10-3
size: NA
J: TRBJ2-2
DNA: TGTGCCATCAGCCCTAGCGGGGGGGAGATAAGGGAGCTGTTTTTT
CDR3: CAISPSGGEIRELFF

D: TRBD2
V: TRBV30
size: NA
J: TRBJ2-7
DNA: TGTGCCTGGACTAGCGGGGTTTACGAGCAGTACTTC
CDR3: CAWTSGVYEQYF

D: TRBD1
V: TRBV28
size: few
J: TRBJ1-2
DNA: TGTGCCAGCAGTACCGGGACAGCAAACTATGGCTACACCTTC
CDR3: CASSTGTANYGYTF

D: NA
V: TRBV11-2
size: NA
J: TRBJ2-5
DNA: TGTGCCAGCAGCTTAGACAGGGTTGAGACCCAGTACTTC
CDR3: CASSLDRVETQYF

D: TRBD1
V: TRBV5-1
size: NA
J: TRBJ2-7
DNA: TGCGCCAGCAGCGTGGAAGGGGGCGAGGAAGGTTCCGAGCAGTACTTC
CDR3: CASSVEGGEEGSEQYF

D: TRBD1
V: TRBV2
size: NA
J: TRBJ1-5
DNA: TGTGCCAGCGCCTCAACGCAGGGGGCGGCCCAGCCCCAGCATTTT
CDR3: CASASTQGAAQPQHF

D: TRBD2
V: TRBV9
size: NA
J: TRBJ2-1
DNA: TGTGCCAGCAGCGTAGGAGGGAGCGGGGGGCCGTCCTACAATGAGCAGTTCTTC
CDR3: CASSVGGSGGPSYNEQFF

D: NA
V: TRBV18
size: NA
J: TRBJ2-7
DNA: TGTGCCAGCTCACCACCTCTTTCGACAAGCCCCTACGAGCAGTACTTC
CDR3: CASSPPLSTSPYEQYF

D: NA
V: TRBV1
size: NA
J: TRBJ2-6
DNA: TGCACCAGCAGTCCCGACAGCGTGGAGTCTGGGGCCAACGTCCTGACTTTC
CDR3: CTSSPDSVESGANVLTF

D: NA
V: TRBV11-2
size: few
J: TRBJ1-4
DNA: TGTGCCAGCAGCTGGGAGTTGGGAGGTGTTGGCGAAAAACTGTTTTTT
CDR3: CASSWELGGVGEKLFF

D: NA
V: TRBV5-1
size: NA
J: TRBJ1-2
DNA: TGCGCCAGCAGCTCGGAATCGGGTAGCTATGGCTACACCTTC
CDR3: CASSSESGSYGYTF

D: NA
V: TRBV5-6
size: NA
J: TRBJ1-3
DNA: TGTGCCAGCAGCAGGGACATAGCTGGAAACACCATATATTTT
CDR3: CASSRDIAGNTIYF

D: TRBD2
V: TRBV7-9
size: NA
J: TRBJ2-1
DNA: TGTGCCAGCAGCTTACCGGGGGGGCAAGGTGAGCAGTTCTTC
CDR3: CASSLPGGQGEQFF

D: NA
V: TRBV15
size: NA
J: TRBJ2-3
DNA: TGTGCCACCAGCAGACCGGACTACAAGGATACGCAGTATTTT
CDR3: CATSRPDYKDTQYF

D: TRBD2
V: TRBV4-2
size: NA
J: TRBJ2-1
DNA: TGTGCCAGCAGCCAAGATTCGAGGGAGGGTGAGCAGTTCTTC
CDR3: CASSQDSREGEQFF

D: NA
V: TRBV3-1/TRBV3-2
size: NA
J: TRBJ2-1
DNA: TGTGCCAGCAGCCAAGACTTATTCGAGCGCTTCTCCTACAATGAGCAGTTCTTC
CDR3: CASSQDLFERFSYNEQFF

D: TRBD1
V: TRBV19
size: NA
J: TRBJ2-7
DNA: TGTGCCAGTAGTATGAGAACGAGGGGGACAGGAACCTACGAGCAGTACTTC
CDR3: CASSMRTRGTGTYEQYF

D: TRBD1
V: TRBV28
size: NA
J: TRBJ2-2
DNA: TGTGCCAGCAGTTTAGCAGGGGGAAGGAGAACCGGGGAGCTGTTTTTT
CDR3: CASSLAGGRRTGELFF

D: TRBD2
V: TRBV10-1
size: NA
J: TRBJ2-5
DNA: TGCGCCAGCAGTGATATTCGCGGGAGTGGAAAGACCCAGTACTTC
CDR3: CASSDIRGSGKTQYF

D: NA
V: TRBV5-6
size: NA
J: TRBJ2-2
DNA: TGTGCCAGCAGCTTGAGGCAGGGGAACACCGGGGAGCTGTTTTTT
CDR3: CASSLRQGNTGELFF

D: TRBD2
V: TRBV5-1
size: once
J: TRBJ2-3
DNA: TGCGCCAGCAGCGCCCCTGGCGGGAGGGGAACAGATACGCAGTATTTT
CDR3: CASSAPGGRGTDTQYF

D: TRBD1
V: TRBV5-1
size: once
J: TRBJ1-4
DNA: TGCGCCAGCAGCCCGCGACAGGGGTATAATGAAAAACTGTTTTTT
CDR3: CASSPRQGYNEKLFF

D: NA
V: TRBV10-2
size: NA
J: TRBJ1-6
DNA: TGCGCCAGCTGTTGGCGGGTAGGATCACCCCTCCACTTT
CDR3: CASCWRVGSPLHF

D: TRBD1
V: TRBV30
size: NA
J: TRBJ1-5
DNA: TGTGCCTGGAGTGTCCAGGGGGGTCAGCCCCAGCATTTT
CDR3: CAWSVQGGQPQHF

D: TRBD1
V: TRBV6-5
size: few
J: TRBJ1-2
DNA: TGTGCCAGCAGTTATCAAAGACAGGGGGCGTCTGGGGGCTACACCTTC
CDR3: CASSYQRQGASGGYTF

D: NA
V: TRBV5-1
size: once
J: TRBJ1-6
DNA: TGCGCCAGCAGACCCAAAGGGAGCTCCTATAATTCACCCCTCCACTTT
CDR3: CASRPKGSSYNSPLHF

D: NA
V: TRBV3-1/TRBV3-2
size: once
J: TRBJ2-5
DNA: TGTGCCAGCAGCCTTGTAGCGGAAAGGGTTGAAGAGACCCAGTACTTC
CDR3: CASSLVAERVEETQYF

D: NA
V: TRBV20-1
size: NA
J: TRBJ2-5
DNA: TGCAGTGCCCTCCCTCAAGAGACCCAGTACTTC
CDR3: CSALPQETQYF

D: NA
V: TRBV20-1
size: NA
J: TRBJ1-4
DNA: TGCAGTGCTCCCCAGGATGAAAAACTGTTTTTT
CDR3: CSAPQDEKLFF

D: TRBD2
V: TRBV29-1
size: NA
J: TRBJ2-7
DNA: TGCAGCGTTGTAGGCGGGAGCGGGCAGTACTTC
CDR3: CSVVGGSGQYF

D: TRBD1
V: TRBV5-4
size: once
J: TRBJ2-3
DNA: TGTGCCAGCAGATCGGGACAGGGGGCTTATACGCAGTATTTT
CDR3: CASRSGQGAYTQYF

D: TRBD1
V: TRBV28
size: NA
J: TRBJ1-4
DNA: TGTGCCAGCAGTCTCCGGACAGGTTCTAATGAAAAACTGTTTTTT
CDR3: CASSLRTGSNEKLFF

D: TRBD2
V: TRBV3-1/TRBV3-2
size: NA
J: TRBJ2-3
DNA: TGTGCCAGCAGCCAAGAACTAGCGGGGCAATCGCAGCAGTATTTT
CDR3: CASSQELAGQSQQYF

D: NA
V: TRBV27
size: NA
J: TRBJ2-2
DNA: TGTGCCAGCAGGGCTAGCCCCGGGGAGCTGTTTTTT
CDR3: CASRASPGELFF

D: TRBD2
V: TRBV7-9
size: NA
J: TRBJ2-7
DNA: TGTGCCAGCAGCTCACGGACTAGCGGGGGGCCCAGCTCCTACGAGCAGTACTTC
CDR3: CASSSRTSGGPSSYEQYF

D: TRBD1
V: TRBV9
size: NA
J: TRBJ2-1
DNA: TGTGCCAGCAGCTCTCGGGACAGTAACAATGAGCAGTTCTTC
CDR3: CASSSRDSNNEQFF

D: NA
V: TRBV2
size: NA
J: TRBJ2-3
DNA: TGTGCCAGCAGTGAAGAGAGAGGCACAGATACGCAGTATTTT
CDR3: CASSEERGTDTQYF

D: NA
V: TRBV18
size: NA
J: TRBJ1-1
DNA: TGTGCCAGCTCACTATCCCGGCGAGACATCACTGAAGCTTTCTTT
CDR3: CASSLSRRDITEAFF

D: NA
V: TRBV5-6
size: NA
J: TRBJ1-1
DNA: TGTGCCAGCAGGTCCGGGACACCGGTTGAAGCTTTCTTT
CDR3: CASRSGTPVEAFF

D: NA
V: TRBV11-2
size: NA
J: TRBJ2-1
DNA: TGTGCCAGCAGCTCAACGGGAACATGGCATGAGCAGTTCTTC
CDR3: CASSSTGTWHEQFF

D: NA
V: TRBV29-1
size: NA
J: TRBJ1-1
DNA: TGCAGCGTTGCCAACAACAGGAACTCGCGGGCTTTCTTT
CDR3: CSVANNRNSRAFF

D: NA
V: TRBV13
size: NA
J: TRBJ2-7
DNA: TGTGCCAGCAGCCGGAACAGCTACGAGCAGTACTTC
CDR3: CASSRNSYEQYF

D: NA
V: TRBV29-1
size: NA
J: TRBJ1-2
DNA: TGCAGCGTTGTGTTTCGGGGAACTAACTATGGCTACACCTTC
CDR3: CSVVFRGTNYGYTF

D: NA
V: TRBV18
size: NA
J: TRBJ2-2
DNA: TGTGCCAGCTCACAGACCTCGTGGGGGGGCGATGACACCGGGGAGCTGTTTTTT
CDR3: CASSQTSWGGDDTGELFF

D: NA
V: TRBV14
size: NA
J: TRBJ2-7
DNA: TGTGCCAGCAGCCCCTGGGCCCTACGGGGGTTCTCCTACGAGCAGTACTTC
CDR3: CASSPWALRGFSYEQYF

D: TRBD1
V: TRBV5-1
size: NA
J: TRBJ1-5
DNA: TGCGCCAGCAGCTTGGGACAGGGTGGCCAGCCCCAGCATTTT
CDR3: CASSLGQGGQPQHF

D: TRBD1
V: TRBV30
size: NA
J: TRBJ1-2
DNA: TGTGCCTGGAACGAGGGGGCGGTTAACTATGGCTACACCTTC
CDR3: CAWNEGAVNYGYTF

D: TRBD1
V: TRBV20-1
size: NA
J: TRBJ1-6
DNA: TGCAGTGCTAGTCGGAGACAGGGGGCCTCGAGCTCCTATAATTCACCCCTCCACTTT
CDR3: CSASRRQGASSSYNSPLHF

D: NA
V: TRBV7-8
size: once
J: TRBJ1-1
DNA: TGTGCCAGCAGCTTCTTTGGTCTGGGGCAGGGCGAAGCTTTCTTT
CDR3: CASSFFGLGQGEAFF